This TCR beta chain stems from a study of blood T cell repertoires in COVID-19. Overall study context: Specimens from acute and convalescent COVID-19 originated in the United States, Italy and Spain.

Trimming shortened V by 2 bases and J by 3 bases, and 11 bases separated the two germline ends. Germline V gives CDR1 SGDLS, CDR2 YYNGEE. There are 14 residues in the CDR3. Generated by immunoSEQ multiplex PCR, the TCRdb table keeps only in-frame clones and is missing some. The profile shows about 200,000 clones, roughly nine tenths of them singletons. The sequenced sample was peripheral blood. The chain combines TRBV9 with TRBJ1-1; perhaps TRBD1 as D (5 bases). The receptor was isolated from a woman in her 70s with acute or convalescent COVID-19. For the CDR3, the DNA is TGTGCCAGCAGCGTCGGCGGGACGGACACTGAAGCTTTCTTT. It encodes CASSVGGTDTEAFF.